A single sample is the source of the 5 T cell receptor beta chains below, sequenced in a study of shared clonotypes between healthy human individuals. Only in-frame clones appear in the TCRdb table, and some are missing; sequencing was by immunoSEQ multiplex PCR. The sample holds approximately 640,000 clones, about 92% seen once. Material: memory CD8+ T cells from PBMCs. Noted subset: CD45RO+ cells pooled with CCR7-negative TemRA cells. These receptors all come from a man aged 18 to 30 in good health. Some clones in this sample may be carry-over from other donors' samples.

The rearrangement links TRBV19 to TRBJ2-1; no clear D gene. Per germline, CDR1 LNHDA and CDR2 SQIVND (reference sequence). The CDR3 sequence is 15 residues long. V was trimmed by 3 bases and J by 5 bases, leaving 14 bases between them. The CDR3 sequence is CASSIGSALDNEQFF. The CDR3 DNA is TGTGCCAGTAGTATCGGATCAGCGCTCGACAATGAGCAGTTCTTC. Full variable domain (outside the CDR3, taken from reference TRBV19 and TRBJ2-1): DGGITQSPKYLFRKEGQNVTLSCEQNLNHDAMYWYRQDPGQGLRLIYYSQIVNDFQKGDIAEGYSVSREKKESFPLTVTSAQKNPTAFYLCASSIGSALDNEQFFGPGTRLTVL.

This chain uses TRBV4-1 with TRBJ2-3, with unresolved D. Between the trimmed V and J ends, which lost 0 bases and 7 bases, there was a span of 17 bases. The CDR3 runs to 16 residues. Germline values: CDR1 MGHRA, CDR2 YSYEKL. The CDR3: CASSQEVGLLRHTQYF. The DNA for the CDR3 is TGCGCCAGCAGCCAAGAGGTGGGTCTCCTCAGGCATACGCAGTATTTT.

In its sample, this clone was seen once. The V gene is TRBV28, the J gene TRBJ2-1; D possibly corresponds to TRBD2 (5 bases). Germline CDR1 MDHEN, CDR2 SYDVKM. The ends were cut back, 7 bases at V and 3 bases at J, with 19 bases in the middle. The CDR3 has 16 amino acids. The CDR3 loop reads CASTKYLADYYNEQFF. CDR3 in DNA: TGTGCCAGCACTAAATACCTAGCCGACTACTACAATGAGCAGTTCTTC.

V is TRBV28 and J is TRBJ1-4; D is ambiguous. This CDR3 has 13 amino acids. V dropped 0 bases and J dropped 7 bases, with 6 bases sitting between them. Germline V CDR1 and CDR2: MDHEN, SYDVKM. CDR3 loop: CASSLWSGEKLFF. CDR3 DNA sequence: TGTGCCAGCAGTTTATGGTCTGGTGAAAAACTGTTTTTT.

The J gene is TRBJ1-1, the V gene TRBV27; TRBD1 agrees at 8 bases. The CDR3 spans 14 residues. In germline, CDR1 is MNHEY, CDR2 SMNVEV (reference sequence). V gave up 8 bases and J gave up 4 bases; unmatched junction bases: 9. CDR3 region: CASLFRGPGTEAFF. The DNA for the CDR3 is TGTGCCAGCTTATTCAGGGGGCCTGGCACTGAAGCTTTCTTT.